The T cell receptor beta chain described here comes from a study of blood T cells in healthy people across ages. General observations from the study: Since the PBMCs were unsorted, naive and antigen-experienced cells could not be conclusively compared.

A remark on this clonotype: Its specificity is unknown.

Sample-barcoded 5' priming and a J-beta primer mix drove a second PCR of 7 to 11 cycles. Through a template-switch adaptor with 12 random nucleotides, each cDNA molecule received a tag. TCRdb independently ran MiXCR on the 5' RACE reads; one entry per CDR3 protein. This table holds roughly 830,000 distinct CDR3 sequences, less than 80% found once. This CDR3 comprises 15 residues. The V end was cut by 2 bases, the J end by 14 bases, with 23 bases between. Germline-derived CDR1 and CDR2 are LNHNV and YYDKDF (reference sequence). Isolated PBMCs totaled at least 6 million in each sample. The sequenced sample consisted of blood. This TCR was sampled from a man aged 30 to 39 in good health. V and J are TRBV15 and TRBJ2-3; no definite D call. Written as DNA, the CDR3 is TGTGCCACCAGCAGACCCCCGGACCCGCAACGGTCCTTGTATTTT. Translation gives CATSRPPDPQRSLYF. The full variable domain, with the rest looked up from reference TRBV15 and TRBJ2-3, is DAMVIQNPRYQVTQFGKPVTLSCSQTLNHNVMYWYQQKSSQAPKLLFHYYDKDFNNEADTPDNFQSRRPNTSFCFLDIRSPGLGDTAMYLCATSRPPDPQRSLYFGPGTRLTVL.